The 15 T cell receptor beta chains below all came from one sample that was sequenced in a study of blood T cell repertoires in COVID-19. Profiled with immunoSEQ multiplex PCR; TCRdb holds only in-frame clones, not every one. The table records roughly 200,000 clones, around 80% of them present only once. The source material was peripheral blood. These receptors all come from a woman of 80 years or more with active or convalescent COVID-19.

This chain connects TRBV6-1 to TRBJ2-5; a weak D match, TRBD1 (6 bases). Deletions cut 2 bases from V and 5 bases from J, with 12 bases between. Germline loops: CDR1 MNHNS, CDR2 SASEGT. The CDR3 length is 14 residues. DNA of the CDR3: TGTGCCAGCAGTGAAAACAGGGAAACGGAGACCCAGTACTTC. Its protein is CASSENRETETQYF.

The rearrangement links TRBV7-2 to TRBJ2-3; possible D gene TRBD2, 6 bases. V was clipped by 4 bases and J by 7 bases, with 18 bases between them. Germline lookup yields CDR1 SGHTA and CDR2 FQGNSA. The CDR3 has 15 residues. The CDR3 sequence is CASSSQPTRGNTQYF. The CDR3 region has the DNA TGTGCCAGCAGCTCTCAGCCGACCCGGGGGAATACGCAGTATTTT.

V usage is TRBV23-1 and J usage is TRBJ2-7; D perhaps matches TRBD1 (5 bases). TRBV23-1 is reported as an ORF; its role is uncertain. Trimming took 7 bases from V and 3 from J, leaving 25 bases between them. The CDR3 contains 17 residues. CDR3 in DNA: TGCGCCAGCATATCATGGGGCGGAACAGAAAAAGACTACGAGCAGTACTTC. This gives the protein CASISWGGTEKDYEQYF.

The chain combines TRBV4-1 with TRBJ2-2, with 9 bases aligning to TRBD1. Trimming at V came to 4 bases and at J to 4 bases, leaving 7 bases not matched to a gene. The germline gives CDR1 MGHRA, CDR2 YSYEKL. This CDR3 is 16 amino acids long. The CDR3 region is CASSPRQGEGTGELFF. In DNA, the CDR3 is TGCGCCAGCAGCCCTCGACAGGGGGAGGGCACCGGGGAGCTGTTTTTT.

The CDR3 loop reads CASSYMGGTEAFF. The CDR3, as DNA: TGTGCCAGCAGTTACATGGGGGGCACTGAAGCTTTCTTT. The gene calls are TRBV6-2 or TRBV6-3 and TRBJ1-1, with D possibly being TRBD1 (5 bases). V was shortened by 2 bases and J by 4 bases, with 8 bases between the two germline ends. Germline V CDR1 and CDR2: MNHEY, SVGEGT. The CDR3 spans 13 residues.

This chain connects TRBV28 to TRBJ2-1; 8 positions agree with TRBD2. With 5 bases clipped from V and 3 bases from J, the junction kept 6 bases outside the gene matches. Germline-derived CDR1 and CDR2 are MDHEN and SYDVKM. The CDR3 has 15 amino acids. The CDR3 loop is CASSPRSGGYNEQFF. The CDR3 DNA is TGTGCCAGCAGTCCCCGAAGCGGGGGCTACAATGAGCAGTTCTTC.

The V and J genes are TRBV19 and TRBJ2-3, with 8 positions matching TRBD1. The CDR3 is made up of 15 amino acids. Germline V CDR1 and CDR2: LNHDA, SQIVND (reference sequence). The V segment lost 3 bases and the J segment 6 bases; nucleotides outside the gene matches: 8. CDR3 in DNA: TGTGCCAGTAGTATTAGGACAGGGCTGGGCGATACGCAGTATTTT. Encoded protein: CASSIRTGLGDTQYF.

This chain joins TRBV7-9 and TRBJ1-6, with TRBD1 matching over 8 bases. J gave up 10 bases and V 4 bases, and 15 bases lay outside the gene matches. The CDR3 is 17 amino acids. Germline V gene sequence: CDR1 SEHNR, CDR2 FQNEAQ (reference sequence). For the CDR3, the DNA is TGTGCCAGCAGCTCCCTCACACCTGGACAGGGCGTATCACCCCTCCACTTT. This gives the protein CASSSLTPGQGVSPLHF.

The V and J genes are TRBV5-1 and TRBJ2-5; 12 nucleotides match TRBD2. The CDR3 is made up of 18 amino acids. Germline CDR1 SGHRS, CDR2 YFSETQ. V shed 0 bases, J shed 5 bases, and the junction held 11 bases outside the gene matches. Written as DNA, the CDR3 is TGCGCCAGCAGCTTGGGACTAGCGGGAGACATTCCCGTCGAGACCCAGTACTTC. It codes for CASSLGLAGDIPVETQYF.

J is TRBJ1-1 and V is TRBV10-1; TRBD1 matches at 10 bases. The CDR3 runs to 21 residues. V trimming: 0 bases; J trimming: 2 bases; junction bases outside the gene matches: 18. Germline assignment: CDR1 WNHNN and CDR2 SYGVQD (reference sequence). CDR3 coding DNA: TGCGCCAGCAGTGAGTCGTTCCGTTGGGGGGGACAGGGGTGTGTAAACACTGAAGCTTTCTTT. Protein product: CASSESFRWGGQGCVNTEAFF.

The V and J genes are TRBV10-2 and TRBJ1-4, with D perhaps TRBD1 (6 bases). V was cut by 2 bases and J by 13 bases, with 11 bases left in between. This CDR3 is 12 amino acids long. CDR1 is WSHSY and CDR2 is SAAADI in the germline V gene. The CDR3 is CASSEPTGLLFF. For the CDR3, the DNA is TGCGCCAGCAGTGAGCCAACAGGGTTACTGTTTTTT.

The chain is built from TRBV5-1 and TRBJ1-3; D is perhaps TRBD1 (5 bases). Trimming took off 4 bases at V and 2 bases at J, with 16 bases between the two ends. The CDR3 totals 16 residues. Per germline, CDR1 SGHRS and CDR2 YFSETQ. The CDR3: CASSPWGRAAGNTIYF. CDR3 DNA: TGCGCCAGCAGCCCGTGGGGCAGGGCTGCTGGAAACACCATATATTTT.

This clone was observed a handful of times. The rearrangement joins TRBV28 to TRBJ2-3; 8 bases line up with TRBD2. V lost 3 bases to trimming and J lost 3 bases; unmatched junction nucleotides: 8. The CDR3 length is 16 residues. Per the germline V gene, CDR1 is MDHEN and CDR2 is SYDVKM. The CDR3 sequence is CASSFDLPGGTDTQYF. DNA for the CDR3: TGTGCCAGCAGTTTCGACCTCCCGGGGGGGACAGATACGCAGTATTTT.

The chain uses TRBV7-9 and TRBJ1-1; possibly TRBD1 for D (5 bases). CDR1 and CDR2 (germline): SEHNR, FQNEAQ (reference sequence). This CDR3 comprises 13 residues. Trimming shortened V by 5 bases and J by 6 bases, and 13 bases separated the two germline ends. The DNA for the CDR3 is TGTGCCAGCAGCCCCACGCGGGGCTCTGAAGCTTTCTTT. It specifies CASSPTRGSEAFF.

The chain recombines TRBV5-8 with TRBJ2-3; 10 nucleotides match TRBD2. Germline V gives CDR1 SGHTS, CDR2 YDEGEE. The CDR3 spans 18 residues. The V segment lost 0 bases and the J segment 6 bases; nucleotides outside the gene matches: 13. The CDR3 loop reads CASSLARASGSLFDTQYF. The CDR3 bases are TGTGCCAGCAGCTTGGCCCGGGCTAGCGGGAGTCTCTTTGATACGCAGTATTTT.